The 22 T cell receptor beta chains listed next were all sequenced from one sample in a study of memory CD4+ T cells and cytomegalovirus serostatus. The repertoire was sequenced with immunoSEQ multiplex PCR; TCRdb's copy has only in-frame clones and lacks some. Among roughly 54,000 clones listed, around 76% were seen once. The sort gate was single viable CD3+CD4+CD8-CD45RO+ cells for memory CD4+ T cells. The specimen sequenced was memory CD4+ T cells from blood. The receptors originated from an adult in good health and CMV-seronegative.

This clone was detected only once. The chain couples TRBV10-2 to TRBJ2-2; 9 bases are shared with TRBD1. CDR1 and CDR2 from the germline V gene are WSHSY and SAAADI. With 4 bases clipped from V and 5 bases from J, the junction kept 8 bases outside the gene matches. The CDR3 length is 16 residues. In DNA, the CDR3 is TGCGCCAGCAGTGGGCCCACAGGGGGCGGTACCGGGGAGCTGTTTTTT. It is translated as CASSGPTGGGTGELFF.

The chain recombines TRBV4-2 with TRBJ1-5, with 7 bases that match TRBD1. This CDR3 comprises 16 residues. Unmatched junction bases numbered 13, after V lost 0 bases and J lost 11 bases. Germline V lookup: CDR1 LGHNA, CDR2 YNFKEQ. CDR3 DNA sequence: TGTGCCAGCAGCCAAGATACTACAGGGGCCAATGTAGCCCAGCATTTT. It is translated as CASSQDTTGANVAQHF.

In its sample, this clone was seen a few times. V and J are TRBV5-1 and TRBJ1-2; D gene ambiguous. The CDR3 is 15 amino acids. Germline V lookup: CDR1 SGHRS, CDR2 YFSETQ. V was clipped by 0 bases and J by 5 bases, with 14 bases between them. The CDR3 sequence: CASSLGGEGKYGYTF. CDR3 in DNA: TGCGCCAGCAGCTTGGGGGGAGAGGGAAAGTATGGCTACACCTTC.

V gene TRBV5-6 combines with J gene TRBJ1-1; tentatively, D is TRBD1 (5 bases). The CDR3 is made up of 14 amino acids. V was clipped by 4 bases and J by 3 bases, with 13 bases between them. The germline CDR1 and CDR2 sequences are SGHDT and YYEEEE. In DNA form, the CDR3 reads TGTGCCAGCAGCCTGAGGGGAGGGTACACTGAAGCTTTCTTT. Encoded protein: CASSLRGGYTEAFF. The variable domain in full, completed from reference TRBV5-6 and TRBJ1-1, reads DAGVTQSPTHLIKTRGQQVTLRCSPKSGHDTVSWYQQALGQGPQFIFQYYEEEERQRGNFPDRFSGHQFPNYSSELNVNALLLGDSALYLCASSLRGGYTEAFFGQGTRLTVV.

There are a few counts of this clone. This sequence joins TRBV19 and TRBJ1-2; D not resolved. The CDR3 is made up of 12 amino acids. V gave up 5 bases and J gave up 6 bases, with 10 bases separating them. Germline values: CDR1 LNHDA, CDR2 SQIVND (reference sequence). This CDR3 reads CASSYFNDGYTF. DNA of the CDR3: TGTGCCAGTAGTTACTTCAATGATGGCTACACCTTC.

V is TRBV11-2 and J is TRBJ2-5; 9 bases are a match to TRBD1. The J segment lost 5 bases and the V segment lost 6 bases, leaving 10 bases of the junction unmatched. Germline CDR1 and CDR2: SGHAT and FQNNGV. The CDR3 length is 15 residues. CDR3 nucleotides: TGTGCCAGCAGTCCTCGACAGGGGGTAGGGGAGACCCAGTACTTC. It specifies CASSPRQGVGETQYF.

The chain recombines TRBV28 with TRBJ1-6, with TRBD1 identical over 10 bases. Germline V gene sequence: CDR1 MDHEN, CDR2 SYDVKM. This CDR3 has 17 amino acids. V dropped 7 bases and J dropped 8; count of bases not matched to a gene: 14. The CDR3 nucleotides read TGTGCCAGCATTTCTCGACAGGGGGCGCGGGAGGATTCACCCCTCCACTTT. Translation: CASISRQGAREDSPLHF.

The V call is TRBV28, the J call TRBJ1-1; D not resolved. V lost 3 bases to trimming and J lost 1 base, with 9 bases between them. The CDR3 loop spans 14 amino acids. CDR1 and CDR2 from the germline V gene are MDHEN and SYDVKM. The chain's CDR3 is CASSFDPGNTEAFF. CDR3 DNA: TGTGCCAGCAGTTTTGACCCGGGGAACACTGAAGCTTTCTTT.

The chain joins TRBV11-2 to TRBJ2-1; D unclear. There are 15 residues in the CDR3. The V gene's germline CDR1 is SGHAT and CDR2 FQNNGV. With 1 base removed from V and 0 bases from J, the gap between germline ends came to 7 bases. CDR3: CASSLGPSSYNEQFF. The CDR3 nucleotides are TGTGCCAGCAGCTTAGGCCCCTCCTCCTACAATGAGCAGTTCTTC.

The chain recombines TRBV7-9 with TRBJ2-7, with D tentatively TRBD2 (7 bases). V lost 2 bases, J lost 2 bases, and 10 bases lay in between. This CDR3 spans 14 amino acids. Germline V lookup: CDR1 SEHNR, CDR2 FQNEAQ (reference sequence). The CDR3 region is CASSLQGTTYEQYF. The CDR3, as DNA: TGTGCCAGCAGCTTACAGGGGACTACCTACGAGCAGTACTTC.

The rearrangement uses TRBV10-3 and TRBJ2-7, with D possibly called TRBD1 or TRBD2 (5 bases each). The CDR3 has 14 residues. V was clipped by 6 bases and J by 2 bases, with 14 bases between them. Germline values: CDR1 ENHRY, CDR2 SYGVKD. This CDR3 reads CAISHRDGTYEQYF. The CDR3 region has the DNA TGTGCCATCAGCCACCGGGACGGAACCTACGAGCAGTACTTC.

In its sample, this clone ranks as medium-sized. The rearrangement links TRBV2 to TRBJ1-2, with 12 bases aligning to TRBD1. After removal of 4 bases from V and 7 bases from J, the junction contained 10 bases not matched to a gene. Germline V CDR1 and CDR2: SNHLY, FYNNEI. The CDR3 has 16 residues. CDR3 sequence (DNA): TGTGCCAGCAGTGCTCAGGGGACAGGGGGCGCTGGTGGCTACACCTTC. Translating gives CASSAQGTGGAGGYTF.

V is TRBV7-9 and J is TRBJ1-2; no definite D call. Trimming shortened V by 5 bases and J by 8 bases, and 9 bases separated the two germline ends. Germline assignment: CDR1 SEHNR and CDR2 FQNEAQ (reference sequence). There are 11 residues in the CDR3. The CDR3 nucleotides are TGTGCCAGCAGCCCAGGACTAGGCTACACCTTC. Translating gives CASSPGLGYTF.

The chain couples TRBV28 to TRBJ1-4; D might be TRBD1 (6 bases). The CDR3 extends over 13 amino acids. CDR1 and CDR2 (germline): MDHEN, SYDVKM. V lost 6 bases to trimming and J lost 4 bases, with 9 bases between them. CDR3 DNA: TGTGCCAGCAGAAGACAGGATAATGAAAAACTGTTTTTT. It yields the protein CASRRQDNEKLFF. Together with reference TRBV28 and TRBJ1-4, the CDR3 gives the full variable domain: DVKVTQSSRYLVKRTGEKVFLECVQDMDHENMFWYRQDPGLGLRLIYFSYDVKMKEKGDIPEGYSVSREKKERFSLILESASTNQTSMYLCASRRQDNEKLFFGSGTQLSVL.

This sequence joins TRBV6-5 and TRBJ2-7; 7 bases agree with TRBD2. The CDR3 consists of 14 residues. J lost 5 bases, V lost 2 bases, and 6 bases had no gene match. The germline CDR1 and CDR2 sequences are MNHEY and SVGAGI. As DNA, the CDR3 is TGTGCCAGCAGTTACAGCAGGGAGGGCAACGAGCAGTACTTC. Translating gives CASSYSREGNEQYF.

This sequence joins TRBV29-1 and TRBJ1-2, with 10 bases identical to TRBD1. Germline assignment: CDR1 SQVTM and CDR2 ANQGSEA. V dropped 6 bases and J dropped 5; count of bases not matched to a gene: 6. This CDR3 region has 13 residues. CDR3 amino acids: CSVGQGMTYGYTF. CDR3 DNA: TGCAGCGTGGGACAGGGGATGACGTATGGCTACACCTTC.

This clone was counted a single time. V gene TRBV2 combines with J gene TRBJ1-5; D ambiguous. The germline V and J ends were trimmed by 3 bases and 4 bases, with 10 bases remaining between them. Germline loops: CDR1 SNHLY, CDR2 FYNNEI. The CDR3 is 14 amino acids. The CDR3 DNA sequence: TGTGCCAGCAGTGATAAAGAGATGAATCAGCCCCAGCATTTT. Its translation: CASSDKEMNQPQHF.

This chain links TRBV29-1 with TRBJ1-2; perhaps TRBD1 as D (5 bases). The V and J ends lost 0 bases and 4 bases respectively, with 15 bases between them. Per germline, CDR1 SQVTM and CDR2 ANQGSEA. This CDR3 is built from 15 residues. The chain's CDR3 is CSVEEDMGVSYGYTF. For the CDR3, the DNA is TGCAGCGTTGAAGAGGACATGGGGGTGAGCTATGGCTACACCTTC.

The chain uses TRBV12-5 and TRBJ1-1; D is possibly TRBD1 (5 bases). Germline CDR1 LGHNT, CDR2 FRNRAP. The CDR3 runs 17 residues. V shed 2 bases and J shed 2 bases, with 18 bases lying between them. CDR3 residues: CASGLPRDGAINTEAFF. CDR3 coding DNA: TGTGCTAGTGGTTTGCCCCGGGATGGGGCAATTAACACTGAAGCTTTCTTT.

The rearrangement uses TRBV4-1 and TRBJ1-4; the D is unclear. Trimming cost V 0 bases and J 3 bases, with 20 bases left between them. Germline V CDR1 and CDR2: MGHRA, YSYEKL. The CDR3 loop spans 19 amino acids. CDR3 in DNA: TGCGCCAGCAGCCAAGATTCGAGCCACTCCGGGGTCTCTAATGAAAAACTGTTTTTT. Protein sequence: CASSQDSSHSGVSNEKLFF.

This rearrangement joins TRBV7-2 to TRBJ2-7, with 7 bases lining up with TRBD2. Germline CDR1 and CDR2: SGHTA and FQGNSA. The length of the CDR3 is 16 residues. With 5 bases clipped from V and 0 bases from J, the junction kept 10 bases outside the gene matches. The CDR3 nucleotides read TGTGCCAGCAGCCGCCCCCCAGCGGGGAGCTCCTACGAGCAGTACTTC. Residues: CASSRPPAGSSYEQYF.

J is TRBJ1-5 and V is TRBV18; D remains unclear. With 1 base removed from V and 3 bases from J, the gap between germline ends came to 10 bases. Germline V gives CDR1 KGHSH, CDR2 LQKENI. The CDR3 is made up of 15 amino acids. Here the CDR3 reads CASSPLRSPNQPQHF. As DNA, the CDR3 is TGTGCCAGCTCACCACTTCGCAGTCCCAATCAGCCCCAGCATTTT.